This T cell receptor beta chain appears in the sequencing data of a study of Ad26.COV2.S vaccination and SARS-CoV-2 variants. Study information: Once, or twice with 56 days between doses, Ad26.COV2.S was given intramuscularly.

Method: immunoSEQ multiplex PCR; TCRdb's copy keeps in-frame clones and lacks some. The table records more than 300,000 clones, more than 85% of them present only once. Regarding treatment: 15 to 20 received Ad26.COV2.S at low or high dose, single or two shots; several received placebo; per-sample allocation not given. Sampling was done on day 63 after the first vaccine or placebo injection. The ends were cut back, 6 bases at V and 0 bases at J, with 3 bases in the middle. CDR1 is SNHLY, CDR2 FYNNEI, per germline. The CDR3 consists of 13 residues. J is TRBJ2-6 and V is TRBV2; D is unclear. The TCR sequence derives from a person between 18 and 65 years old who received the Ad26.COV2.S COVID-19 vaccine or a placebo. Sequenced material: peripheral blood, taken in a trial of Ad26.COV2.S vaccine versus placebo. CDR3 loop: CASRLSGANVLTF. As DNA, the CDR3 is TGTGCCAGCAGGCTCTCTGGGGCCAACGTCCTGACTTTC.